This T cell receptor (beta chain) was observed in a study of blood T cell repertoires in COVID-19. Sequenced by immunoSEQ multiplex PCR; TCRdb stores in-frame clones only, minus some. The top ten clones hold 6% to 7% of a sample with roughly 180,000 clones, approximately 88% of them seen once. Germline loops: CDR1 SGHTA, CDR2 FQGNSA. The V end was cut by 2 bases, the J end by 1 base, with 9 bases between. This CDR3 contains 15 residues. This chain uses TRBV7-2 with TRBJ1-5, with D maybe TRBD1 (5 bases). Sequencing was performed on peripheral blood. The TCR originated in a woman aged 40 to 50 with COVID-19, enrolled during active disease. DNA of the CDR3: TGTGCCAGCAGCTTAACAAGGGGAAGCAATCAGCCCCAGCATTTT. Its translation: CASSLTRGSNQPQHF.